A single sample is the source of the 17 T cell receptor beta chains below, sequenced in a study of early T cells in non-severe SARS-CoV-2 infection. A single record per CDR3 protein comes from TCRdb applying MiXCR to the 5' RACE reads. The sample carries some 62,000 distinct CDR3 sequences, around 9.9% recorded once. Material for sequencing was whole blood. The source of these receptors is an adult who was a healthcare worker with PCR-confirmed SARS-CoV-2 infection or an uninfected control (not recorded which).

Remarks on this clonotype: The CDR3 does not end in the conserved phenylalanine or tryptophan, so this is likely a read error. The chain links TRBV7-9 to TRBJ2-3; D call uncertain. The CDR3 is 13 residues long. From germline, CDR1 is SEHNR and CDR2 FQNEAQ (reference sequence). Trimming removed 5 bases from V and 2 bases from J, with 8 bases in between. CDR3 residues: CASSRSFTDTQYY. The DNA of the CDR3 is TGTGCCAGCAGCCGTAGCTTCACAGATACGCAGTATTAT.

This clonotype was detected only a few times. V gene TRBV7-2 combines with J gene TRBJ2-7, with 7 positions matching TRBD2. The CDR3 sequence is 16 residues long. Germline CDR1 reads SGHTA; CDR2 reads FQGNSA. V dropped 1 base and J dropped 0; count of bases not matched to a gene: 6. The CDR3 region has the DNA TGTGCCAGCAGCTTAGGCTCGCGGGGGAGCTCCTACGAGCAGTACGTC. Residues: CASSLGSRGSSYEQYV.

This chain joins TRBV5-5 and TRBJ2-3; TRBD2 might be the D (5 bases). The germline V and J ends were trimmed by 4 bases and 5 bases, with 23 bases remaining between them. The CDR3 loop spans 17 amino acids. The germline gives CDR1 SGHKS, CDR2 YYEKEE (reference sequence). The chain's CDR3 is CASSLNLAIRGLDTQYF. In DNA form, the CDR3 reads TGTGCCAGCAGCCTTAATTTAGCTATCAGAGGACTAGATACGCAGTATTTT.

The chain couples TRBV9 to TRBJ2-1; possibly TRBD1 or TRBD2 for D (5 bases each). The CDR3 sequence is 16 residues long. The V end was cut by 4 bases, the J end by 0 bases, with 14 bases between. Germline CDR1 SGDLS, CDR2 YYNGEE. CDR3 coding DNA: TGTGCCAGCAGCCCTAGGGGTGGGGGCTCCTACAATGAGCAGTTCTTC. This translates into CASSPRGGGSYNEQFF.

This clonotype has a count of ten or more. The V and J genes are TRBV12-3 or TRBV12-4 and TRBJ1-4; D gene ambiguous. V lost 2 bases and J lost 8, with 12 bases in between. The CDR3 runs to 14 residues. CDR3 sequence: CASSLLVGGEKLFF. In DNA form, the CDR3 reads TGTGCCAGCAGTTTATTGGTTGGTGGCGAAAAACTGTTTTTT.

This clonotype was observed a few times. The chain joins TRBV25-1 to TRBJ2-3; TRBD1 agrees at 9 bases. This CDR3 is built from 17 residues. Germline values: CDR1 MGHDK, CDR2 SYGVNS. With 4 bases clipped from V and 6 bases from J, the junction kept 14 bases outside the gene matches. The CDR3 DNA reads TGTGCCAGCAGTGCTTCACTGGGACAGGGTAATAAGGATACGCAGTATTTT. It encodes CASSASLGQGNKDTQYF. Full variable domain (remainder filled in from reference TRBV25-1 and TRBJ2-3): EADIYQTPRYLVIGTGKKITLECSQTMGHDKMYWYQQDPGMELHLIHYSYGVNSTEKGDLSSESTVSRIRTEHFPLTLESARPSHTSQYLCASSASLGQGNKDTQYFGPGTRLTVL.

The chain carries TRBV7-8 and TRBJ1-1; maybe TRBD1 (6 bases). This CDR3 spans 13 amino acids. Looked up from germline, CDR1 is SGHVS and CDR2 is FQNEAQ. Trimming cost V 3 bases and J 6 bases, with 11 bases left between them. The CDR3 region is CASSFGGRSEAFF. The DNA for the CDR3 is TGTGCCAGCAGCTTCGGGGGGCGATCTGAAGCTTTCTTT.

This clonotype was counted only a few times. The gene calls are TRBV7-9 and TRBJ2-5; D unclear. Germline loops: CDR1 SEHNR, CDR2 FQNEAQ (reference sequence). V gave up 1 base and J gave up 5 bases, with 5 bases separating them. The CDR3 is 12 residues long. The CDR3 DNA is TGTGCCAGCAGCTTAGAGCTGGAGACCCAGTACTTC. As protein: CASSLELETQYF.

This clonotype was seen a handful of times. The CDR3 sequence: CASSFGQGEETQYF. The CDR3 coding sequence is TGTGCCAGCAGCTTCGGACAGGGCGAGGAGACCCAGTACTTC. The V call is TRBV7-2, the J call TRBJ2-5; 8 nucleotides match TRBD1. The V gene end was trimmed by 3 bases and the J gene end by 5 bases; junction bases not matched to a gene: 5. The CDR3 covers 14 residues. Germline-derived CDR1 and CDR2 are SGHTA and FQGNSA.

This clonotype was counted many times. The rearrangement joins TRBV9 to TRBJ2-1; 8 nucleotides line up with TRBD1. With 1 base clipped from V and 7 bases from J, the junction kept 7 bases outside the gene matches. This CDR3 region has 15 residues. Germline CDR1 is SGDLS and CDR2 is YYNGEE. CDR3 sequence (DNA): TGTGCCAGCAGCGTATCAACAGGGGGTTTGAATGAGCAGTTCTTC. It codes for CASSVSTGGLNEQFF.

In this sample, this clonotype turned up many times. This sequence joins TRBV6-5 and TRBJ1-6; D is uncertain. The CDR3 is 15 residues long. The germline V gene encodes CDR1 MNHEY and CDR2 SVGAGI. V lost 0 bases and J lost 5, with 8 bases in between. The CDR3 sequence is CASSYSGRDNSPLHF. CDR3 nucleotide sequence: TGTGCCAGCAGTTACTCGGGCCGGGATAATTCACCCCTCCACTTT.

This clonotype was seen more than once but under ten times. The chain joins TRBV27 to TRBJ2-3, with 8 bases identical to TRBD1. J was trimmed by 6 bases and V by 5 bases; bases with no gene match: 10. Germline CDR1 and CDR2: MNHEY and SMNVEV (reference sequence). The CDR3 length is 15 residues. CDR3 DNA sequence: TGTGCCAGCAGTGAGGACAGGGTCGATGGGGATACGCAGTATTTT. Translated: CASSEDRVDGDTQYF.

This chain joins TRBV3-1 and TRBJ1-1; D not resolved. Trimming shortened V by 0 bases and J by 2 bases, and 10 bases separated the two germline ends. Germline V gives CDR1 LGHDT, CDR2 YNNKEL (reference sequence). The CDR3 length is 15 residues. The CDR3 nucleotides read TGTGCCAGCAGCCAAGATCGCGGCAGAAACACTGAAGCTTTCTTT. Translation: CASSQDRGRNTEAFF.

This clonotype was observed many times. The V gene is TRBV7-8, the J gene TRBJ1-4; D gene uncertain. With 4 bases removed from V and 4 bases from J, the gap between germline ends came to 16 bases. This CDR3 region has 16 residues. CDR1 is SGHVS and CDR2 is FQNEAQ in the germline V gene. For the CDR3, the DNA is TGTGCCAGCAGCTCCGTAGGTCGGCCCATTAATGAAAAACTGTTTTTT. This sequence encodes CASSSVGRPINEKLFF.

There are many counts of this clonotype. The CDR3 region has the DNA TGTGCCATCAACAACGGGTCCCAGGTGGGCTACACCTTC. This gives the protein CAINNGSQVGYTF. The V call is TRBV10-3, the J call TRBJ1-2; the D is unclear. V was trimmed by 7 bases and J by 8 bases, leaving 17 bases between them. The CDR3 runs 13 residues. Germline V gene data show CDR1 as ENHRY and CDR2 as SYGVKD.

This clonotype was counted many times. The rearrangement uses TRBV7-3 and TRBJ2-5, with D possibly being TRBD1 (6 bases). The V end was cut by 5 bases, the J end by 5 bases, with 12 bases between. The CDR3 has 13 amino acids. The germline gives CDR1 SGHTA, CDR2 FQGTGA. The CDR3, as DNA: TGTGCCAGCAGCCCTGACAGGAGGGAGACCCAGTACTTC. Encoded protein: CASSPDRRETQYF.

This clonotype was counted only a few times. This chain joins TRBV6-6 and TRBJ1-1; TRBD1 matches 7 bases. V dropped 7 bases and J dropped 1; count of bases not matched to a gene: 18. Germline CDR1 and CDR2: MNHNY and SVGAGI (reference sequence). The CDR3 has 18 amino acids. The CDR3 protein is CASNHRGRGLDSNTEAFF. As DNA, the CDR3 is TGTGCCAGCAACCATAGGGGGAGGGGGCTAGACTCGAACACTGAAGCTTTCTTT.